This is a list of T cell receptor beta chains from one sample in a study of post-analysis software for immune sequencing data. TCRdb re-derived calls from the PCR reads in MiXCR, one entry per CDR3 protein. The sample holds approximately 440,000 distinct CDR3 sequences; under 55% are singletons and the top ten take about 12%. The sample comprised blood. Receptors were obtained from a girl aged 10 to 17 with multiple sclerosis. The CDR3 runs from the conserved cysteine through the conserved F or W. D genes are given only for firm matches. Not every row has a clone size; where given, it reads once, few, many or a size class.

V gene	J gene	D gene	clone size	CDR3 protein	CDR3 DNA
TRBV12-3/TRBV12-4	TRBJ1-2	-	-	CASSSSRYGYTF	TGTGCCAGCAGCTCTAGTCGCTATGGCTACACCTTC
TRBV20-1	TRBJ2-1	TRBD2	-	CSAGGVAGEYNEQFF	TGCAGTGCTGGCGGCGTAGCGGGGGAATACAATGAGCAGTTCTTC
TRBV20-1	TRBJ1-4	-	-	CSARQGHGDEKLFF	TGCAGTGCTAGACAAGGACATGGAGATGAAAAACTGTTTTTT
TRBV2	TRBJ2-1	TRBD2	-	CASNTRLAGVNNEQFF	TGTGCCAGCAACACTCGACTAGCGGGAGTCAACAATGAGCAGTTCTTC
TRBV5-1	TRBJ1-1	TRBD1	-	CASSLGSGTGNTEAFF	TGCGCCAGCAGCTTGGGATCCGGGACAGGGAACACTGAAGCTTTCTTT
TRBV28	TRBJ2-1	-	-	CASRTPGPYNEQFF	TGTGCCAGCAGGACCCCCGGCCCCTACAATGAGCAGTTCTTC
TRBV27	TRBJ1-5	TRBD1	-	CASSLTGGGQPQHF	TGTGCCAGCAGTTTAACAGGGGGCGGTCAGCCCCAGCATTTT
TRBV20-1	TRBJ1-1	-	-	CSASVEGDTEAFF	TGCAGTGCTAGCGTGGAGGGCGACACTGAAGCTTTCTTT
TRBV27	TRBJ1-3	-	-	CASASAGTSGNTIYF	TGTGCCAGCGCCTCGGCCGGGACGTCTGGAAACACCATATATTTT
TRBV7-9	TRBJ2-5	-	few	CASSLAQKQETQYF	TGTGCCAGCAGCTTAGCGCAAAAACAAGAGACCCAGTACTTC
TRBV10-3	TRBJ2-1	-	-	CAIGGANEQFF	TGTGCCATCGGTGGAGCCAATGAGCAGTTCTTC
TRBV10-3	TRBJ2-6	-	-	CAVSDNISGANVLTF	TGTGCCGTCAGTGATAACATCTCTGGGGCCAACGTCCTGACTTTC
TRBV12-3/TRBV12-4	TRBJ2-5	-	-	CASSFRCKTQYF	TGTGCCAGCAGTTTCAGGTGCAAGACCCAGTACTTC
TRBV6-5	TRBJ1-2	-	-	CASSYSKAADNYGYTF	TGTGCCAGCAGTTACTCGAAGGCGGCCGATAACTATGGCTACACCTTC
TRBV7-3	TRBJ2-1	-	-	CASSLLSRTVSSYNEQFF	TGTGCCAGCAGCTTATTGTCCCGGACGGTGAGCTCCTACAATGAGCAGTTCTTC
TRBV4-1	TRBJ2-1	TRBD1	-	CASSLGTGSGIYNEQFF	TGCGCCAGCAGCCTGGGGACAGGGTCTGGAATATACAATGAGCAGTTCTTC
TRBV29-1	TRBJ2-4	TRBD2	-	CSVGLAAAKNIQYF	TGCAGCGTGGGACTAGCGGCAGCCAAAAACATTCAGTACTTC
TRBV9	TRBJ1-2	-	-	CASSARGLTNYGYTF	TGTGCCAGCAGCGCCCGAGGGCTGACTAACTATGGCTACACCTTC
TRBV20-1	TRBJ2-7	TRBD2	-	CSARLGLAGGRDEQYF	TGCAGTGCTAGACTGGGACTAGCGGGAGGGCGGGACGAGCAGTACTTC
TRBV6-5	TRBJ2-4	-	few	CASSRGPKNIQYF	TGTGCCAGCAGCCGGGGACCGAAAAACATTCAGTACTTC
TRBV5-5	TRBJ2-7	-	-	CASSPTPGAYEQYF	TGTGCCAGCAGCCCGACCCCTGGGGCCTACGAGCAGTACTTC
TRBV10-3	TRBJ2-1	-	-	CAISEVGNEQFF	TGTGCCATCAGTGAGGTCGGCAATGAGCAGTTCTTC
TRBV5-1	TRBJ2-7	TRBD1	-	CASSMGQPYEQYF	TGCGCCAGCAGCATGGGACAGCCCTACGAGCAGTACTTC
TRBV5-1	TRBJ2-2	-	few	CASSLLVGGGTGELFF	TGCGCCAGCAGCTTGTTGGTGGGAGGCGGCACCGGGGAGCTGTTTTTT
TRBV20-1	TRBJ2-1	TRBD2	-	CSARPLTSGLYNEQFF	TGCAGTGCTAGACCCCTCACTAGCGGGCTCTACAATGAGCAGTTCTTC
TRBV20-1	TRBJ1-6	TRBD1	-	CSAVDRGKSPLHF	TGCAGTGCTGTGGACAGGGGGAAGTCACCCCTCCACTTT
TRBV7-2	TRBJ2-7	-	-	CASSASYERYF	TGTGCCAGCAGCGCCTCCTACGAGCGGTACTTC
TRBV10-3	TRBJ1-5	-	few	CAISSPNQPQHF	TGTGCCATCAGCTCGCCTAATCAGCCCCAGCATTTT
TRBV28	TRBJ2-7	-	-	CASGETGAIIYEQYF	TGTGCCAGCGGGGAAACCGGGGCTATCATCTACGAGCAGTACTTC
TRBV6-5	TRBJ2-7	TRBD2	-	CASSYLTSGSKGLFTYEQYF	TGTGCCAGCAGTTACCTGACTAGCGGGAGTAAAGGGTTATTCACCTACGAGCAGTACTTC
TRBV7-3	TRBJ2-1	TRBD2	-	CASSLISGDAYNKQFF	TGTGCCAGCAGCTTAATTAGCGGGGACGCCTACAATAAGCAGTTCTTC
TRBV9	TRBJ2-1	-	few	CASAQGGSYNEQFF	TGTGCCAGTGCCCAGGGGGGCTCCTACAATGAGCAGTTCTTC
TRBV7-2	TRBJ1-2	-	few	CASSPGAYYGYTF	TGTGCCAGCAGCCCCGGGGCATACTATGGCTACACCTTC
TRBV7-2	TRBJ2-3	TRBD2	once	CASSLSGGARTDTQYF	TGTGCCAGCAGCTTAAGCGGGGGGGCCAGAACAGATACGCAGTATTTT
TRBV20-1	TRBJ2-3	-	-	CSARPAGWSDTQYF	TGCAGTGCTAGACCCGCAGGCTGGTCAGATACGCAGTATTTT
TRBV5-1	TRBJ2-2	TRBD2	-	CTSSQTSGRGTGELFF	TGCACCAGCAGCCAAACTAGCGGGAGAGGCACCGGGGAGCTGTTTTTT
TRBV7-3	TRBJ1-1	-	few	CASSSSLNTEAFF	TGTGCCAGCAGCTCCTCACTGAACACTGAAGCTTTCTTT
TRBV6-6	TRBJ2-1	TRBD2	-	CASRSLAGDSYNEQFF	TGTGCCAGCAGGTCGCTAGCGGGAGATTCCTACAATGAGCAGTTCTTC
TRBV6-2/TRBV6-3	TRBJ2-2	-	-	CASSNPRGTGELFF	TGTGCCAGCAGCAACCCCAGGGGCACCGGGGAGCTGTTTTTT
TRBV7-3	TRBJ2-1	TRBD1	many	CASSPTGGAYDEQFF	TGTGCCAGCAGCCCGACAGGGGGCGCCTACGATGAGCAGTTCTTC
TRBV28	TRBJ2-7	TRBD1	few	CASRSKPFNRGSLYEQYF	TGTGCCAGCAGGTCTAAACCGTTCAACAGGGGGTCCCTTTACGAGCAGTACTTC
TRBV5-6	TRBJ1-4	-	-	CASSLVAGDEKLFF	TGTGCCAGCAGCTTAGTGGCAGGGGATGAAAAACTGTTTTTT